The clone carrying this T cell receptor (beta chain) was picked up a small number of times. Its antigen is undetermined. V shed 4 bases and J shed 0 bases, with 13 bases lying between them. Germline-derived CDR1 and CDR2 are DFQATT and SNEGSKA (reference sequence). CDR3 size: 14 residues. The data were taken from a study of response to subunit inactivated influenza vaccine. Study results and limitations: The authors suggested that few new T cells are recruited per seasonal influenza vaccination.

TCRdb redid the calling of the RT-PCR reads with MiXCR, one entry per CDR3 protein. The table shows about 800,000 distinct CDR3 sequences, with 21% occurring only once. The chain joins TRBV20-1 to TRBJ2-7; D uncertain. This sequence was found in a man over 45 who received an inactivated influenza vaccine. The source material was PBMCs from blood, sampled roughly 5 days after vaccination. CDR3 nucleotide sequence: TGCAGTGCTAATTCCTTGGATTACTCCTACGAGCAGTACTTC. It is translated as CSANSLDYSYEQYF.